This record looks at one T cell receptor beta chain sequence and its context. This clonotype was recorded a few times. The antigen it recognizes is unknown. The sample holds no much larger clone one base away, and base qualities are not on file. Receptor amplification or capture employed 5' RACE. Sequencing instrument: Illumina HiSeq 2500. A second PCR of about 6 to 11 cycles was run with a J-beta primer mix and a sample-barcoded 5' primer. A unique molecular identifier was introduced onto each TCR beta cDNA molecule by a template-switch 5' adaptor carrying 12 random nucleotides. Each sample yielded at least 3 million CDR3-containing paired-end reads. First-strand cDNA was synthesized from all RNA with the Mint cDNA synthesis kit, primed by a TRBC-specific oligonucleotide. All cDNA was treated with uracil-DNA glycosylase and then went through a first 18-cycle PCR with the universal primers M1SS and BC2_uni_R. The published analysis was carried out like this. Each sample was normalized by randomly selecting 1 million high-quality reads, each carrying a distinct molecular identifier. Reads with shared molecular identifiers were discarded instead of being binned into consensus sequences. MiTCR, run with a Q25 quality threshold and the strictest error-elimination algorithm, handled CDR3 identification, clonotype clustering and error correction. Lower-bound total TCR beta diversity was estimated with a nonparametric unseen species model using Euler transformation. TCRdb handled the public reads itself, with Q25 trimming in fastp and clone calling in MiXCR, and kept productive beta chains. Duplicate CDR3 protein sequences are folded into a single record with the most common DNA and genes. The authors' filters were not applied to this entry. The sample includes fewer than 900,000 distinct CDR3 sequences, with about 42% observed a single time. Jointly, the top ten make up about 20% of the sample.

The approximately 40 donors, aged about 6 to 95 years, were systemically healthy Caucasian individuals from Russia. Around 10 milliliters of peripheral blood were drawn from each donor into EDTA-treated Vacutainer tubes. Ficoll-Paque density-gradient centrifugation was used to isolate PBMCs, with at least 6.5 million per sample. Total RNA, at least 6 micrograms per sample, was extracted from PBMCs with Trizol reagent. Naive CD45RAhigh/CD27high T cell percentages were measured by flow cytometry on a PBMC aliquot from every donor. The cysteine opens and the phenylalanine closes a CDR3 of 16 amino acids. This entry keeps only the CDR3 DNA: 48 bases, framed from base 1. CDR1 is given as SEHNR and CDR2 as FQNEAQ, both from the germline V gene (reference sequence). Cut back by 5 bases and 0 bases, the V and J ends lie 15 bases apart. The sample is drawn from a study of blood T cells in healthy people across ages (dated by TCRdb to between 2014 and 2017). Broadly, across the study: In model experiments, roughly one uniquely barcoded TCR beta cDNA molecule per two T cells was captured by template switching. Using deep sequencing normalized with unique cDNA molecular identifiers, the study measured how TCR beta repertoire diversity changes with age. The donors were divided into four age groups: young (average approximately 17 years), middle-aged (approximately 42), aged (roughly 66) and long-lived (roughly 82). Donors of different ages were randomly distributed across sequencing lanes to avoid experimental bias. Using the same blood draw, the study looked at two additional independent replicas of 1 million unique cDNA reads for two donors, one aged 18 to 30 and the other aged 80 or older. Overall study outcomes, separate from this receptor: There was a strong correlation between observed TCR beta diversity and the percentage of naive T cells measured by flow cytometry. The long-lived group showed more naive CD4+ T cells, fewer expanded clones and increased TCR diversity than the aged group, suggesting age selection. Because profiling used bulk unsorted PBMCs, naive and antigen-experienced compartments could not be compared conclusively. Observed TCR beta diversity per million T cells fell roughly linearly with age, and a significant reduction was already apparent by age around 36. Estimates of total diversity from one million sequenced T cells were regarded as lower bounds and underestimates. The CMV infection status of donors was not known, potentially confounding age-related changes in expanded clonotypes.

The receptor was isolated from a woman between 55 and 75 years old in good health. This receptor chain uses TRBV7-9 and TRBJ2-3, and the D gene may be TRBD1, 5 bases matching. The sample consisted of blood. The nucleotide sequence is given as TGTGCCAGCAGCCTCCGTAGGGGCGCTAGCACAGATACGCAGTATTTT. This translates into CASSLRRGASTDTQYF.